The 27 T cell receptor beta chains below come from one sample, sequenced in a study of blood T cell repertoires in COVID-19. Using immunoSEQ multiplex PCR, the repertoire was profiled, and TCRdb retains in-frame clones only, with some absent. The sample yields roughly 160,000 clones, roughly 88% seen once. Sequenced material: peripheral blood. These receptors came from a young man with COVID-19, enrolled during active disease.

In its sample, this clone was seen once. For the CDR3, the DNA is TGTGCCAGCAGTCGCCACAAACTAGCGGGAAATACCTACGAGCAGTACTTC. As protein: CASSRHKLAGNTYEQYF. The rearrangement links TRBV6-6 to TRBJ2-7; TRBD2 matches at 10 bases. Trimming removed 5 bases from V and 2 bases from J; junction bases left unmatched: 12. Germline V gene data show CDR1 as MNHNY and CDR2 as SVGAGI (reference sequence). This CDR3 has 17 amino acids.

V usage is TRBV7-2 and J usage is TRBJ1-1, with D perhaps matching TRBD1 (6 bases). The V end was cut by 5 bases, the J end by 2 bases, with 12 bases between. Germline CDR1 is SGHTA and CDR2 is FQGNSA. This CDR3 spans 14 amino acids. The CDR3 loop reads CASSADSLNTEAFF. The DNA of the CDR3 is TGTGCCAGCAGCGCGGACAGCTTAAACACTGAAGCTTTCTTT.

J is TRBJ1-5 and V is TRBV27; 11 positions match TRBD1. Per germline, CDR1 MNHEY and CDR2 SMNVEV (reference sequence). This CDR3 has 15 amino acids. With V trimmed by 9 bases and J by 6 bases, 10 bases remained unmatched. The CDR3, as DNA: TGTGCCAGTGGTCCGGGACAGGGGGGTAGTCAGCCCCAGCATTTT. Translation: CASGPGQGGSQPQHF.

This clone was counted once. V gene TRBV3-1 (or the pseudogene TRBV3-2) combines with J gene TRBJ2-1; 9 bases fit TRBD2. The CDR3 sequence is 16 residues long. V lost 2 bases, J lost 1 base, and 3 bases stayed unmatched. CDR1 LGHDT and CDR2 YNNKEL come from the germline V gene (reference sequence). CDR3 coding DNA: TGTGCCAGCAGCCAATATACTAGCGGGTCCTACAATGAGCAGTTCTTC. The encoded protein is CASSQYTSGSYNEQFF.

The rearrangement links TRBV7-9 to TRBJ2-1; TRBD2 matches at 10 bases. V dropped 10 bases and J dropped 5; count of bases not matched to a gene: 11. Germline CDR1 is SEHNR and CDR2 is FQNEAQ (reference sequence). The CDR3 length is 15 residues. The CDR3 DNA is TGTGCCAACACAAAGCGGGAGGGCCCTGACAATGAGCAGTTCTTC. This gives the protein CANTKREGPDNEQFF.

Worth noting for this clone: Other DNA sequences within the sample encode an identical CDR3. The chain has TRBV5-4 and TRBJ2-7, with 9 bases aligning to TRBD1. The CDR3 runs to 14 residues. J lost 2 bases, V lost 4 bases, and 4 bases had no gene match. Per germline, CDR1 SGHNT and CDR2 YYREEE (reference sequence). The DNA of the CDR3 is TGTGCCAGCAGCCTGGGACAGGGACCCTACGAGCAGTACTTC. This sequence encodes CASSLGQGPYEQYF.

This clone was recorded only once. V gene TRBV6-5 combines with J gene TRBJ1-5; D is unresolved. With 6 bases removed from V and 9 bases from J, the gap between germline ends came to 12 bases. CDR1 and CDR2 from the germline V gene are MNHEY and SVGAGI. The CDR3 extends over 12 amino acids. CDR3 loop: CASRASPGPQHF. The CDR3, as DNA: TGTGCCAGCAGGGCTTCGCCGGGGCCCCAGCATTTT.

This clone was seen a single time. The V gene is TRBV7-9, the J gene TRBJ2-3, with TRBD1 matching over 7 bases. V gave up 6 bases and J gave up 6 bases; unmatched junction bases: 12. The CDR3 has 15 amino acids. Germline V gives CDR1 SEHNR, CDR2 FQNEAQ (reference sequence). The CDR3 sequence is CASSYRGRETDTQYF. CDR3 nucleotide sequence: TGTGCCAGCAGTTATAGGGGGCGCGAGACGGATACGCAGTATTTT. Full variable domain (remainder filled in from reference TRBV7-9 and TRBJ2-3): DTGVSQNPRHKITKRGQNVTFRCDPISEHNRLYWYRQTLGQGPEFLTYFQNEAQLEKSRLLSDRFSAERPKGSFSTLEIQRTEQGDSAMYLCASSYRGRETDTQYFGPGTRLTVL.

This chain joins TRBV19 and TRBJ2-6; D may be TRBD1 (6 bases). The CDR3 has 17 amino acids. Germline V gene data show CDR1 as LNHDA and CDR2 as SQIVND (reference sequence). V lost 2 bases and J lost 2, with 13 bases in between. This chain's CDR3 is CASSITHNRAGANVLTF. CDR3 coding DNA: TGTGCCAGTAGTATAACCCACAACAGGGCTGGGGCCAACGTCCTGACTTTC.

The CDR3 here is CAISGLAGVGSYNEQFF. CDR3 in DNA: TGTGCCATCAGTGGTCTAGCGGGAGTGGGGTCCTACAATGAGCAGTTCTTC. This chain uses TRBV10-3 with TRBJ2-1; the match to TRBD2 covers 10 bases. The length of the CDR3 is 17 residues. Losses at the gene ends were 4 bases for V and 1 base for J; bases not matched to a gene: 7. Germline assignment: CDR1 ENHRY and CDR2 SYGVKD.

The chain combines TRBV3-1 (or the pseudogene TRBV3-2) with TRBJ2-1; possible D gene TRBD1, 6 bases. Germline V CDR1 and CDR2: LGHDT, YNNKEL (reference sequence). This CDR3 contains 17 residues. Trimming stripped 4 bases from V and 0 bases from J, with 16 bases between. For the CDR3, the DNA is TGTGCCAGCAGCCGACTCGGAAGGGGGAGCTCCTACAATGAGCAGTTCTTC. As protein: CASSRLGRGSSYNEQFF.

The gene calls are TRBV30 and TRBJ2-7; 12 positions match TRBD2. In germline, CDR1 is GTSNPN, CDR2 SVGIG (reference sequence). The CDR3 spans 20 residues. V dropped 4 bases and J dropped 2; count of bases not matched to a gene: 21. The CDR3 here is CAWTIPPGQQGLAGPYEQYF. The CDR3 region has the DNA TGTGCCTGGACCATACCCCCGGGACAGCAAGGACTAGCGGGGCCCTACGAGCAGTACTTC.

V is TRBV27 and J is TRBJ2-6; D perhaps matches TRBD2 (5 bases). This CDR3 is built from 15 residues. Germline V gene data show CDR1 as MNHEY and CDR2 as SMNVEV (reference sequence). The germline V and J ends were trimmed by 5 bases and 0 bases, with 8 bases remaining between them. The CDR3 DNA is TGTGCCAGCAGTCGTCGGGGCTCTGGGGCCAACGTCCTGACTTTC. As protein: CASSRRGSGANVLTF.

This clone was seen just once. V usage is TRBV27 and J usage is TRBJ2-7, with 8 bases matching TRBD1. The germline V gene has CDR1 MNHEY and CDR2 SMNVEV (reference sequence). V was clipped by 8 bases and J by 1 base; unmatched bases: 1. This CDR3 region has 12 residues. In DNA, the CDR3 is TGTGCCAGCCGGGACAGGTCCTACGAGCAGTACTTC. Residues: CASRDRSYEQYF.

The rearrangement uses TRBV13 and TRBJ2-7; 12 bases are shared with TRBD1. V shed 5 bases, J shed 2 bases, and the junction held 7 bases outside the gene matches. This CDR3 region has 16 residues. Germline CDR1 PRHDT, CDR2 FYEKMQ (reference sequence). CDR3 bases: TGTGCCAGCAGCCTCTCCGGGACAGGGGGCCCCTACGAGCAGTACTTC. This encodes CASSLSGTGGPYEQYF.

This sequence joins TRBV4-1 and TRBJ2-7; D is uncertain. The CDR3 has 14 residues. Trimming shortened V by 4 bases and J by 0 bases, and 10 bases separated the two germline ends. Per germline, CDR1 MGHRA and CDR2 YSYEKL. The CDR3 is CASSPLESSYEQYF. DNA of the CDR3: TGCGCCAGCAGCCCCCTTGAGAGCTCCTACGAGCAGTACTTC.

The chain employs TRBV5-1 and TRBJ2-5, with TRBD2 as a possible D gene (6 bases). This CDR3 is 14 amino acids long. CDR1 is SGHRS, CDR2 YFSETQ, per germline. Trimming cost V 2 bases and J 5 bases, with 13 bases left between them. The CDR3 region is CASSFNEGRETQYF. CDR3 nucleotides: TGCGCCAGCAGCTTCAACGAGGGGAGGGAGACCCAGTACTTC. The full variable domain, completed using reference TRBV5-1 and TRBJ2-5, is KAGVTQTPRYLIKTRGQQVTLSCSPISGHRSVSWYQQTPGQGLQFLFEYFSETQRNKGNFPGRFSGRQFSNSRSEMNVSTLELGDSALYLCASSFNEGRETQYFGPGTRLLVL.

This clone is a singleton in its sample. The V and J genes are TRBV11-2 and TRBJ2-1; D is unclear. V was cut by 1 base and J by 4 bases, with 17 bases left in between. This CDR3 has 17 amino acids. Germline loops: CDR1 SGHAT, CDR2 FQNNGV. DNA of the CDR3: TGTGCCAGCAGCTTAGTATATTTCGGGTCGTTGTACAATGAGCAGTTCTTC. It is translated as CASSLVYFGSLYNEQFF. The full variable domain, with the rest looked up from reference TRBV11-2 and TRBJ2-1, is EAGVAQSPRYKIIEKRQSVAFWCNPISGHATLYWYQQILGQGPKLLIQFQNNGVVDDSQLPKDRFSAERLKGVDSTLKIQPAKLEDSAVYLCASSLVYFGSLYNEQFFGPGTRLTVL.

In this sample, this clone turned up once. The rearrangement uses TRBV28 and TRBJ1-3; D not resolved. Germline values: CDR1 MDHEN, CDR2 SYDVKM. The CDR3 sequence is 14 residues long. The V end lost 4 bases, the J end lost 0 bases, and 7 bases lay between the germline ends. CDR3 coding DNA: TGTGCCAGCAGTTCAGGAAGCTCTGGAAACACCATATATTTT. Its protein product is CASSSGSSGNTIYF.

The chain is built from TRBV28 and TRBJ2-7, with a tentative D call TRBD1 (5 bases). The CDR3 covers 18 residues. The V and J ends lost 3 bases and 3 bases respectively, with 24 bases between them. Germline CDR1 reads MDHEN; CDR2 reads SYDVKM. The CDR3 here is CASSLRYWTPDSNYEQYF. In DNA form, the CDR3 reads TGTGCCAGCAGTTTGAGGTATTGGACACCCGATTCTAACTACGAGCAGTACTTC.

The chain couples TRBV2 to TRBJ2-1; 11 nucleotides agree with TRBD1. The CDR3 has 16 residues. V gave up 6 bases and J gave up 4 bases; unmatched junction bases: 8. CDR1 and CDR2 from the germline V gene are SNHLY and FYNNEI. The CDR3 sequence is CASSDTGTGGYNEQFF. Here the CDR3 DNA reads TGTGCCAGCAGCGACACCGGGACAGGGGGTTACAATGAGCAGTTCTTC. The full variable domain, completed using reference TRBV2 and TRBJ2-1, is EPEVTQTPSHQVTQMGQEVILRCVPISNHLYFYWYRQILGQKVEFLVSFYNNEISEKSEIFDDQFSVERPDGSNFTLKIRSTKLEDSAMYFCASSDTGTGGYNEQFFGPGTRLTVL.

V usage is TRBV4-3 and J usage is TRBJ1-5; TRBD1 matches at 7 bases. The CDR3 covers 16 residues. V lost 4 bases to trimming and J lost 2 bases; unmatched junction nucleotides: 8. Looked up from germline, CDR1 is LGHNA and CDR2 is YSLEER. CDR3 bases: TGCGCCAGCAGCCCCTACAGGGGTTTCGGCAATCAGCCCCAGCATTTT. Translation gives CASSPYRGFGNQPQHF.

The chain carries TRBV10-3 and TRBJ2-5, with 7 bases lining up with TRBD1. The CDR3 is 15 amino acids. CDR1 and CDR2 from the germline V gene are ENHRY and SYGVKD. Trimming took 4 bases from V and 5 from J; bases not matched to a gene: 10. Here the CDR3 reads CAISATGEFGETQYF. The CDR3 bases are TGTGCCATCAGTGCCACAGGGGAGTTTGGGGAGACCCAGTACTTC.

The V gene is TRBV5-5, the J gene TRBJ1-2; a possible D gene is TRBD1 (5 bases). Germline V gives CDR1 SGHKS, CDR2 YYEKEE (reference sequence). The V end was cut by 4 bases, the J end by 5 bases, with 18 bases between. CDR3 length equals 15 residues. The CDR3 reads CASSLWDSATYGYTF. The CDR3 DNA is TGTGCCAGCAGCCTATGGGACTCCGCCACGTATGGCTACACCTTC.

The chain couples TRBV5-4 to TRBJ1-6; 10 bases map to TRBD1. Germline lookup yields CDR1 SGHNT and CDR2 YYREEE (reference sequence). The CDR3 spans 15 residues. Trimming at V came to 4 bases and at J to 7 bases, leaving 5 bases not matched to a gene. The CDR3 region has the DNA TGTGCCAGCAGCGCGACAGGGGGCTGGAATTCACCCCTCCACTTT. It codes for CASSATGGWNSPLHF.

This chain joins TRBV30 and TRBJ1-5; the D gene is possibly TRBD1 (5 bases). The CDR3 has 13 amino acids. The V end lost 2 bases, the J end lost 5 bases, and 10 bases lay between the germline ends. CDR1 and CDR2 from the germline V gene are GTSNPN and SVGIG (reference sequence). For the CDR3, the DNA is TGTGCCTGGAGTTCAGGGTGGGATCAGCCCCAGCATTTT. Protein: CAWSSGWDQPQHF.

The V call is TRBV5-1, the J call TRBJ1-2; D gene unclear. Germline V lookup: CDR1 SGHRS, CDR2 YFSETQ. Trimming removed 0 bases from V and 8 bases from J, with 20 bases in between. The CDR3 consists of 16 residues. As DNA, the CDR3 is TGCGCCAGCAGCTTGGTCGTTGAGGGTTTATCGCGGGGCTACACCTTC. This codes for CASSLVVEGLSRGYTF. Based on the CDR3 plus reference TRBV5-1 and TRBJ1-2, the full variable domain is KAGVTQTPRYLIKTRGQQVTLSCSPISGHRSVSWYQQTPGQGLQFLFEYFSETQRNKGNFPGRFSGRQFSNSRSEMNVSTLELGDSALYLCASSLVVEGLSRGYTFGSGTRLTVV.